Listed here is a single T cell receptor (beta chain). Assay: immunoSEQ multiplex PCR; the TCRdb copy retains only in-frame clones and omits some. The sample consists of approximately 13,000 clones, around 80% of them appearing once. The CDR3 spans 15 residues. CDR1 MDHEN and CDR2 SYDVKM come from the germline V gene. V was shortened by 4 bases and J by 0 bases, with 13 bases between the two germline ends. The data are from a study of blood T cell repertoires in COVID-19. Sequenced input: peripheral blood. V is TRBV28 and J is TRBJ2-7; possible D gene TRBD2, 5 bases. The sequence was obtained from a woman aged 45-60 years with active or convalescent COVID-19. CDR3 DNA: TGTGCCAGCAGTTCCAGCGGACCATCCTCCTACGAGCAGTACTTC. Its protein product is CASSSSGPSSYEQYF.